This T cell receptor beta chain came from a study of shared clonotypes between healthy human individuals. Study-wide results and limits: Non-shared clonotypes had lower generation probabilities than those shared by all four donors.

Of note for this clone: Antigen specificity is unknown.

Germline values: CDR1 MDHEN, CDR2 SYDVKM. CDR3 length: 15 amino acids. With V trimmed by 3 bases and J by 8 bases, 3 bases remained unmatched. TCRdb's copy holds only in-frame clones and misses some; the assay was immunoSEQ multiplex PCR. Of roughly 650,000 clones in the sample, about 96% are singletons; the top ten hold roughly 0.12%. CD45RO-negative CD8 cells positively selected for CCR7 made up the naive population, which excluded terminally differentiated effector memory CD45RA+ cells. All donors were healthy HIV-negative adults lacking recent acute infections or vaccinations. The V call is TRBV28, the J call TRBJ2-1; 14 bases align to TRBD2. Sequenced sample: naive CD8+ T cells sorted from blood. The sequence was collected from a woman in her thirties in good health. The CDR3 here is CASSFGLAGGYEQFF. In nucleotides, the CDR3 is TGTGCCAGCAGTTTCGGACTAGCGGGAGGCTATGAGCAGTTCTTC.